This is a list of T cell receptor beta chains from one sample in a study of T cell responses to AZD1222 COVID-19 vaccine. The repertoire was sequenced with immunoSEQ multiplex PCR; TCRdb's copy has only in-frame clones and lacks some. The table has some 120,000 clones, over 85% seen once. The material was peripheral blood, obtained on day 0 of AZD1222 vaccination. The receptors were gathered from an adult in good health. Each CDR3 is given with its conserved first and last residue. The order of the fields is CDR3 length, clone size, D gene, V gene, J gene, CDR3 DNA, CDR3 protein. A D gene is named only where the DNA matches it firmly. Size is omitted from some rows. Given values are once, few, many or a class for expanded clones.

13	NA	NA	TRBV2	TRBJ1-4	TGTGCCAGCAGTATGACAGAGCGGGAAAAACTGTTTTTT	CASSMTEREKLFF
17	NA	TRBD2	TRBV19	TRBJ2-1	TGTGCCAGTAGTATCCCCCTGGGGGGGTCCCCCTACAATGAGCAGTTCTTC	CASSIPLGGSPYNEQFF
14	NA	NA	TRBV5-1	TRBJ1-5	TGCGCCAGCAGCCCCGAGAGTCAGGCGGAGCCCCAGCATTTT	CASSPESQAEPQHF
15	NA	NA	TRBV3-1/TRBV3-2	TRBJ1-3	TGTGCCAGCAGCCAACTGACAGGCACTGGAAACACCATATATTTT	CASSQLTGTGNTIYF
13	NA	NA	TRBV7-9	TRBJ1-4	TGTGCCAGCAGCCCTCAAGGGGCTGAAAAACTGTTTTTT	CASSPQGAEKLFF
14	NA	TRBD1	TRBV4-2	TRBJ1-2	TGTGCCAGCAGCCCAGGGGGCGGGGAGGATGGCTACACCTTC	CASSPGGGEDGYTF
12	NA	NA	TRBV11-2	TRBJ1-2	TGTGCCAGCAGCCCAGGACGTGGTGGCTACACCTTC	CASSPGRGGYTF
15	NA	TRBD1	TRBV7-9	TRBJ2-5	TGTGCCAGCAGCTTAAGACGGACAGGGTTGGAGACCCAGTACTTC	CASSLRRTGLETQYF
15	NA	TRBD2	TRBV3-1/TRBV3-2	TRBJ2-3	TGTGCCAGCAGCCAGGTTGGACTAGCGGGGGGGCCGAGGTTCTTT	CASSQVGLAGGPRFF
15	few	TRBD2	TRBV2	TRBJ2-1	TGTGCCAGCAGTCCCCGGACTAGCGGCGGACAAGAGCAGTTCTTC	CASSPRTSGGQEQFF
15	NA	TRBD1	TRBV7-9	TRBJ1-2	TGTGCCAGCAGCGACCACGGGACAGTTAGCTATGGCTACACCTTC	CASSDHGTVSYGYTF
14	NA	NA	TRBV27	TRBJ1-1	TGTGCCAGCAGTCGAGGGGACCTGAACACTGAAGCTTTCTTT	CASSRGDLNTEAFF
13	NA	TRBD1	TRBV18	TRBJ1-2	TGTGCCAGCTCAGAGGACAGGAACTATGGCTACACCTTC	CASSEDRNYGYTF
14	NA	NA	TRBV30	TRBJ1-6	TGTGCCTGGAGTCCTGCTGGGGTTGATTCACCCCTCCACTTT	CAWSPAGVDSPLHF
14	NA	NA	TRBV9	TRBJ2-5	TGTGCCAGCAGCTCTGGACTTAACCAAGAGACCCAGTACTTC	CASSSGLNQETQYF
16	NA	NA	TRBV10-3	TRBJ1-2	TGTGCCATCAGTGAGCCCCTCCTGGCAGCCGGATATGGCTACACCTTC	CAISEPLLAAGYGYTF
14	NA	NA	TRBV28	TRBJ2-3	TGTGCCAGCAGTTTACTCGGGGCTGGAGATACGCAGTATTTT	CASSLLGAGDTQYF
17	NA	NA	TRBV2	TRBJ1-5	TGTGCCAGCAGTGAATCTGGTGCCGCATATAGCAATCAGCCCCAGCATTTT	CASSESGAAYSNQPQHF